Reported below is one TCR beta chain. In germline, CDR1 is ENHRY, CDR2 SYGVKD. Trimming shortened V by 5 bases and J by 2 bases, and 10 bases separated the two germline ends. This CDR3 comprises 14 residues. The data belong to a study of blood T cell repertoires in COVID-19. Study as a whole: PBMCs, B-cell-depleted T cells, or T cells provided the cDNA or gDNA that made up the material.

This table comes from immunoSEQ multiplex PCR, and its TCRdb copy is limited to in-frame clones, with some not included. The table includes about 62,000 clones, over 60% detected once. This TCR derives from a woman aged 50 to 65 with active or convalescent COVID-19. The material sequenced was peripheral blood. The chain recombines TRBV10-3 with TRBJ1-3; maybe TRBD1 (5 bases). The CDR3 DNA sequence: TGTGCCATCAGTCCCGGGACTGCTGGAAACACCATATATTTT. It encodes CAISPGTAGNTIYF.